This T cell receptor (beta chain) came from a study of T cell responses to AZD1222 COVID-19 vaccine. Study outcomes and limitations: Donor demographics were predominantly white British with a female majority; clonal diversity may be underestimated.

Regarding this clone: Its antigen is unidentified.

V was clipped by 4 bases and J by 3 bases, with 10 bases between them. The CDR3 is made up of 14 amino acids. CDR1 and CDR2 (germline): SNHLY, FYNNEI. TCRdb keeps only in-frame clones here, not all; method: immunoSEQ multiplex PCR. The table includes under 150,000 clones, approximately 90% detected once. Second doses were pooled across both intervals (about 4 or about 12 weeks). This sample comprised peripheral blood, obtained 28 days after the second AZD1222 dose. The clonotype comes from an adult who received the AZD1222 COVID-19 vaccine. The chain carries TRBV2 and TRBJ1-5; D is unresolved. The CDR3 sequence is CASSALGPNQPQHF. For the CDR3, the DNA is TGTGCCAGCAGTGCCTTGGGCCCCAATCAGCCCCAGCATTTT.